The clone carrying this T cell receptor (beta chain) was seen repeatedly, ten times or more. The source of the sample is a study of T cells in Graves' hyperthyroidism and ophthalmopathy. Patients aged 18 to 65 with hyperthyroidism were newly diagnosed, with duration under 2 months. Each diagnosis was grounded in clinical symptoms, serum thyroxine and TRAb, thyroid ultrasound, and orbital computed tomography. Amplification of TCR beta CDR3 regions was performed using RNA transcripts as template. Researchers ran a first-round RT-PCR on the TCR CDR3 using the HTBI primer set. Each CDR3 protein is one row after TCRdb ran MiXCR on the multiplex PCR reads. The sample shows under 550,000 distinct CDR3 sequences, around 13% of them seen only once. The CDR3 consists of 15 residues. V lost 3 bases and J 6 bases, leaving 15 bases between the germline ends.

The V gene is TRBV12-3 or TRBV12-4, the J gene TRBJ2-1; tentatively, D is TRBD1 (5 bases). The sequence came from a woman aged 18-29 years with Graves' hyperthyroidism. Material for sequencing was blood. The CDR3 here is CASSFGQGPRNEQFF. DNA of the CDR3: TGTGCCAGCAGTTTTGGGCAGGGCCCGCGCAATGAGCAGTTCTTC.